This T cell receptor beta chain was profiled in a study of cytomegalovirus exposure and HLA in healthy donors. Across the whole study: Roughly 180 million T cells yielded 117 million unique TCR beta sequences in earlier analysis.

Germline V CDR1 and CDR2: SNHLY, FYNNEI. The CDR3 has 14 residues. With 9 bases clipped from V and 0 bases from J, the junction kept 5 bases outside the gene matches. The PCR employed 60 Vbeta primers together with 13 Jbeta primers. TCRdb keeps only in-frame clones here, not all; method: immunoSEQ multiplex PCR. The sample includes approximately 180,000 clones, roughly 80% of them seen just once. The sample comprised PBMCs. The J gene is TRBJ2-5, the V gene TRBV2; 9 bases line up with TRBD2. This clonotype was sampled from a man aged 25-40 years in good health and CMV-seropositive. In DNA form, the CDR3 reads TGTGCCAGGGAACTAGCGGGTTACCAAGAGACCCAGTACTTC. This codes for CARELAGYQETQYF.